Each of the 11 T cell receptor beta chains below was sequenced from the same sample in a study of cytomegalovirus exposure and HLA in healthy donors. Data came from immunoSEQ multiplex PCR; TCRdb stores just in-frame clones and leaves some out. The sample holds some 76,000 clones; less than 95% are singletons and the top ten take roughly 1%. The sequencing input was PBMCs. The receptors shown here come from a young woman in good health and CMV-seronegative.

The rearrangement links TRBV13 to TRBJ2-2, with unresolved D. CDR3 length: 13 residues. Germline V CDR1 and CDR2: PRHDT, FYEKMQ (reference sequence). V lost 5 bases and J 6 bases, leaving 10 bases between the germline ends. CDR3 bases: TGTGCCAGCAGCCGCCGTCCGGCCGGGGAGCTGTTTTTT. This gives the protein CASSRRPAGELFF.

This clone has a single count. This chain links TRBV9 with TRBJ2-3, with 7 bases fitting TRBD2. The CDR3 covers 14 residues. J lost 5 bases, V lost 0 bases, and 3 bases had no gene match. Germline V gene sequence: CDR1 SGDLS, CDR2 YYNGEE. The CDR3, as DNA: TGTGCCAGCAGCGTAGAGGGAGGGCGAGATACGCAGTATTTT. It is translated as CASSVEGGRDTQYF.

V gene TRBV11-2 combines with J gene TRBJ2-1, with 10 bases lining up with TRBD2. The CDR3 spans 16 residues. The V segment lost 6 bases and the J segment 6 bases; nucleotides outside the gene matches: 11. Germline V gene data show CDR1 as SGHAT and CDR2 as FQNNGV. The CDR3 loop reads CASSGLGLATFNEQFF. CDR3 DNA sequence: TGTGCCAGCAGTGGTTTGGGACTAGCGACGTTCAATGAGCAGTTCTTC.

The CDR3 loop reads CASSEQGAGGYTF. The CDR3 DNA reads TGTGCCAGCAGTGAGCAGGGGGCAGGCGGCTACACCTTC. The rearrangement links TRBV6-5 to TRBJ1-2; 8 nucleotides match TRBD1. Losses at the gene ends were 5 bases for V and 8 bases for J; bases not matched to a gene: 7. The CDR3 is made up of 13 amino acids. Germline assignment: CDR1 MNHEY and CDR2 SVGAGI.

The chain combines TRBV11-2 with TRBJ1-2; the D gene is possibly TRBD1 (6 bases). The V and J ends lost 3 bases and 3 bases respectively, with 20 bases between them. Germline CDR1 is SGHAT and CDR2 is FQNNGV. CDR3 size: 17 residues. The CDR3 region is CASSLFGSGVLDYGYTF. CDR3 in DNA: TGTGCCAGCAGCTTGTTTGGGTCAGGGGTTTTGGACTATGGCTACACCTTC.

The chain's CDR3 is CASSYSGTSGSNEQFF. The CDR3 DNA is TGTGCCAGCAGTTACTCTGGGACTAGCGGGAGCAATGAGCAGTTCTTC. The chain has TRBV6-5 and TRBJ2-1; TRBD2 agrees at 14 bases. J gave up 6 bases and V 0 bases, and 1 base lay outside the gene matches. Germline V gives CDR1 MNHEY, CDR2 SVGAGI. The CDR3 covers 16 residues.

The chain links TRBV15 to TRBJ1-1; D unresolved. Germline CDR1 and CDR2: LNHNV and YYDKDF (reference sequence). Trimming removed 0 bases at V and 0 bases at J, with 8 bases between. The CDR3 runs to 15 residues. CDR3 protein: CATSRDGHMNTEAFF. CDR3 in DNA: TGTGCCACCAGCAGAGATGGGCACATGAACACTGAAGCTTTCTTT.

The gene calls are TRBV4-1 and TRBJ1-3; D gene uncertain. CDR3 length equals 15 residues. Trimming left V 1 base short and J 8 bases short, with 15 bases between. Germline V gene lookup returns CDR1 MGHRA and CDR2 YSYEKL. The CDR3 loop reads CASSQGSSIVDTIYF. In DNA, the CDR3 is TGCGCCAGCAGCCAAGGCTCCAGTATCGTGGACACCATATATTTT.

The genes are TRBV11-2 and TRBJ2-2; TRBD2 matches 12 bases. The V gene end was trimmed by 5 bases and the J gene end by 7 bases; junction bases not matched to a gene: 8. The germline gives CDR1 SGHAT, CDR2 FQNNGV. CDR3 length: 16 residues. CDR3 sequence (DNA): TGTGCCAGCAGCATGACGTCGGGACTAGCGGGCGGGGAGCTGTTTTTT. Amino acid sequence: CASSMTSGLAGGELFF.

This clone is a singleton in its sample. The chain's CDR3 is CATSRDGRGTEAFF. CDR3 coding DNA: TGTGCCACCAGCAGAGATGGTAGGGGAACTGAAGCTTTCTTT. The gene calls are TRBV15 and TRBJ1-1, with TRBD1 as a possible D gene (5 bases). Deletions cut 0 bases from V and 5 bases from J, with 10 bases between. Germline V gene data show CDR1 as LNHNV and CDR2 as YYDKDF (reference sequence). This CDR3 spans 14 amino acids. Supplemented by reference TRBV15 and TRBJ1-1, the full variable domain reads DAMVIQNPRYQVTQFGKPVTLSCSQTLNHNVMYWYQQKSSQAPKLLFHYYDKDFNNEADTPDNFQSRRPNTSFCFLDIRSPGLGDTAMYLCATSRDGRGTEAFFGQGTRLTVV.

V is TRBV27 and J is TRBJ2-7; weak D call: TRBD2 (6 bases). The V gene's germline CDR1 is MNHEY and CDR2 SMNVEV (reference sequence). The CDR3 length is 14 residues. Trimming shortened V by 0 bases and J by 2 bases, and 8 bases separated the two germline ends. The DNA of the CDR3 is TGTGCCAGCAGTTTATCCCCGGGAGCCTACGAGCAGTACTTC. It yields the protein CASSLSPGAYEQYF.